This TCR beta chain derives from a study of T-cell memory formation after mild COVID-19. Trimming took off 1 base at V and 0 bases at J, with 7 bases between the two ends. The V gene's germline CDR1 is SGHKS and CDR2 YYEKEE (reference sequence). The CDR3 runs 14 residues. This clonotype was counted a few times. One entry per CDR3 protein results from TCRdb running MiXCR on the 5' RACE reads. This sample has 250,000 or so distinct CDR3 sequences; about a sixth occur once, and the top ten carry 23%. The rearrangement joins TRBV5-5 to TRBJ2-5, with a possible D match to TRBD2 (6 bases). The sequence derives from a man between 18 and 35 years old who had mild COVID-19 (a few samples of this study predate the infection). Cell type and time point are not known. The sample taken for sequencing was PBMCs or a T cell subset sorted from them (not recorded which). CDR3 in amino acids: CASSLRGYQETQYF. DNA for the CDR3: TGTGCCAGCAGCTTGCGGGGGTACCAAGAGACCCAGTACTTC.